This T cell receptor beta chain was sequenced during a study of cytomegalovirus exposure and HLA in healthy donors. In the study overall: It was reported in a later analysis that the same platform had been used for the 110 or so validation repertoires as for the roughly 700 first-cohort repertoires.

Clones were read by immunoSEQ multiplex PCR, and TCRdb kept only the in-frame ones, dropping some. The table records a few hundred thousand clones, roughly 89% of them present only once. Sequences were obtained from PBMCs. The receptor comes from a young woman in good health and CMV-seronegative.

For the CDR3, the DNA is TGTGCCAGCAGCTTATGGACAGGGACCTATAGCACAGATACGCAGTATTTT. Residues: CASSLWTGTYSTDTQYF. This chain joins TRBV11-2 and TRBJ2-3; 8 bases are a match to TRBD1. Germline CDR1 is SGHAT and CDR2 is FQNNGV. V shed 2 bases, J shed 0 bases, and the junction held 7 bases outside the gene matches. This CDR3 has 17 residues.